This TCR beta chain was obtained from a study of T cell responses to AZD1222 COVID-19 vaccine. Some second doses came at about 4 weeks and others at about 12 weeks; these were pooled. Trimming took off 0 bases at V and 7 bases at J, with 6 bases between the two ends. Germline V CDR1 and CDR2: LGHNA, YSLEER. The length of the CDR3 is 13 residues. Points on this clone: Its cognate antigen is unknown.

TCRdb keeps only in-frame clones here, not all; method: immunoSEQ multiplex PCR. The sample records approximately 42,000 clones, around 88% being singletons. Study results and limitations: Nearly half of spike-specific TCRs reportedly target unmutated variant regions.

The rearrangement links TRBV4-3 to TRBJ2-2, with unresolved D. The receptor's source is an adult who received the AZD1222 COVID-19 vaccine. The sample here was peripheral blood, taken 28 days after the second AZD1222 dose. The CDR3 coding sequence is TGCGCCAGCAGCCAAGAATTTGACGGGGAGCTGTTTTTT. Amino acid sequence: CASSQEFDGELFF.